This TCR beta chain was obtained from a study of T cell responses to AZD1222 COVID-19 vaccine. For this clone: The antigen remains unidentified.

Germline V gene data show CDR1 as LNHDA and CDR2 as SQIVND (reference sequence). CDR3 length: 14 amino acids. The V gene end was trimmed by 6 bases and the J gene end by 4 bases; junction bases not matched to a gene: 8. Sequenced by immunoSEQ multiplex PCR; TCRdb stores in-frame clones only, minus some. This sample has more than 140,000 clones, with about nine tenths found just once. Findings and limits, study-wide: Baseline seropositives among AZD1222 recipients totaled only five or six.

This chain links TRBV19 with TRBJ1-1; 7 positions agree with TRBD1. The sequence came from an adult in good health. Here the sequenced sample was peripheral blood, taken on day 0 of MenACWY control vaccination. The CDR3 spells CASSLRTGVTEAFF. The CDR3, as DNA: TGTGCCAGTAGCCTACGAACAGGGGTCACTGAAGCTTTCTTT.